The clone carrying this T cell receptor beta chain came up a few times. This entry is derived from a study of T cells after yellow fever vaccination. MiXCR, run by TCRdb on the 5' RACE reads, gives a single entry per CDR3 protein. The sample has 620,000 or so distinct CDR3 sequences, less than 20% seen once. Per germline, CDR1 DFQATT and CDR2 SNEGSKA (reference sequence). The V gene end was trimmed by 2 bases and the J gene end by 5 bases; junction bases not matched to a gene: 8. The length of the CDR3 is 15 residues. The chain is built from TRBV20-1 and TRBJ2-1; 8 bases agree with TRBD1. This clonotype was obtained from a man aged 18 to 30 who received the YFV17D yellow fever vaccine. Source: PBMCs, taken around 5 days after the first yellow fever vaccination. The CDR3 loop reads CSARQPRDRNNEQFF. In nucleotides, the CDR3 is TGCAGTGCTAGACAACCCCGGGACAGGAACAATGAGCAGTTCTTC.